This passage covers 14 T cell receptor beta chains from one sample sequenced in a study of glioma-infiltrating T cells after dendritic cell vaccination. Time point defined: after dendritic cell vaccination, including at tumor progression/relapse. The protocol was immunoSEQ multiplex PCR, while the TCRdb copy is restricted to in-frame clones and leaves out a portion. The sample records about 90,000 clones, roughly four fifths being singletons. The sample consisted of blood, taken after dendritic cell vaccination. The source is a human donor with glioblastoma.

V and J are TRBV6-1 and TRBJ1-5; 10 bases match TRBD1. CDR1 MNHNS and CDR2 SASEGT come from the germline V gene. The CDR3 consists of 14 residues. J lost 7 bases, V lost 7 bases, and 7 bases had no gene match. The CDR3 loop reads CASIQTGGRQPQHF. For the CDR3, the DNA is TGTGCCAGCATTCAGACAGGGGGCAGGCAGCCCCAGCATTTT.

The chain uses TRBV7-9 and TRBJ2-1; 11 positions agree with TRBD2. V lost 5 bases and J lost 4; bases outside the gene matches: 7. This CDR3 has 16 amino acids. Germline CDR1 SEHNR, CDR2 FQNEAQ (reference sequence). The CDR3 loop is CASSSSGGAPYNEQFF. The CDR3 DNA is TGTGCCAGCAGCAGTAGCGGGGGGGCGCCTTACAATGAGCAGTTCTTC.

This clone appeared a single time. The V call is TRBV1, the J call TRBJ2-2; the table names TRBD2, a call not compared with the DNA. TRBV1 is tagged as a pseudogene. There are 20 residues in the CDR3. The CDR3 region is CTSTYGTSTSPGANTGELFF. CDR3 coding DNA: TGCACCAGCACCTATGGGACGTCTACTAGCCCGGGGGCGAACACCGGGGAGCTGTTTTTT.

The CDR3 loop is CASSPPFGGENEQFF. The CDR3 DNA sequence: TGTGCCAGCAGCCCCCCGTTTGGAGGGGAGAATGAGCAGTTCTTC. The chain joins TRBV9 to TRBJ2-1; the D gene is possibly TRBD2 (6 bases). CDR3 length: 15 residues. The V end was cut by 4 bases, the J end by 7 bases, with 18 bases between. The V gene's germline CDR1 is SGDLS and CDR2 YYNGEE.

The V and J genes are TRBV7-3 and TRBJ2-7; 7 bases map to TRBD1. The CDR3 length is 13 residues. Germline CDR1 is SGHTA and CDR2 is FQGTGA. After removal of 0 bases from V and 5 bases from J, the junction contained 1 base not matched to a gene. The CDR3 DNA reads TGTGCCAGCAGCTTAACAGGGGGCGACGAGCAGTACTTC. Protein: CASSLTGGDEQYF.

The chain combines TRBV19 with TRBJ1-1; weak D call: TRBD1 (5 bases). Trimming removed 2 bases from V and 4 bases from J, with 14 bases in between. The CDR3 loop spans 15 amino acids. Germline values: CDR1 LNHDA, CDR2 SQIVND (reference sequence). This CDR3 is CASSINRSPTTEAFF. DNA of the CDR3: TGTGCCAGTAGTATAAACAGGAGCCCTACCACTGAAGCTTTCTTT.

This rearrangement joins TRBV6-1 to TRBJ2-7, with D possibly being TRBD2 (6 bases). CDR1 MNHNS and CDR2 SASEGT come from the germline V gene. The V and J ends lost 1 base and 6 bases respectively, with 25 bases between them. CDR3 length equals 18 residues. This chain's CDR3 is CASSEEGFGRTNLGEQYF. As DNA, the CDR3 is TGTGCCAGCAGTGAAGAGGGTTTCGGCAGGACTAACCTAGGCGAGCAGTACTTC.

The chain links TRBV5-1 to TRBJ2-7, with a tentative D call TRBD1 (5 bases). CDR1 is SGHRS and CDR2 is YFSETQ in the germline V gene. The CDR3 length is 13 residues. V was pared by 0 bases and J by 3 bases, with 7 bases between. Here the CDR3 reads CASSLGQNYEQYF. The CDR3 bases are TGCGCCAGCAGCTTGGGACAGAACTACGAGCAGTACTTC.

This clone has at least ten counts. The rearrangement uses TRBV6-5 and TRBJ2-5, with 10 bases identical to TRBD2. The ends lost 2 bases at V and 5 bases at J; junction bases unmatched: 5. The CDR3 runs 15 residues. Germline CDR1 MNHEY, CDR2 SVGAGI. CDR3 nucleotide sequence: TGTGCCAGCAGTTACACCAGCGGGGGGGCTGAGACCCAGTACTTC. Protein product: CASSYTSGGAETQYF.

The rearrangement joins TRBV6-1 to TRBJ1-3; D gene ambiguous. Germline loops: CDR1 MNHNS, CDR2 SASEGT. V lost 3 bases to trimming and J lost 3 bases, with 6 bases between them. The length of the CDR3 is 13 residues. The CDR3 protein is CASSEAGGNTIYF. In DNA form, the CDR3 reads TGTGCCAGCAGTGAGGCGGGTGGAAACACCATATATTTT.

The chain joins TRBV6-6 to TRBJ1-1; D perhaps matches TRBD1 (6 bases). Trimming removed 5 bases from V and 3 bases from J, with 13 bases in between. Germline V gene data show CDR1 as MNHNY and CDR2 as SVGAGI (reference sequence). This CDR3 comprises 14 residues. The DNA for the CDR3 is TGTGCCAGCAGTCAGCAGGGGTCACACACTGAAGCTTTCTTT. This translates into CASSQQGSHTEAFF.

This clone has a handful of counts. V usage is TRBV5-6 and J usage is TRBJ2-1, with D perhaps TRBD2 (5 bases). CDR1 is SGHDT and CDR2 is YYEEEE in the germline V gene. There are 15 residues in the CDR3. V lost 4 bases to trimming and J lost 4 bases, with 15 bases between them. The CDR3 coding sequence is TGTGCCAGCAGCCTAGACTCGGGGTTTTACAATGAGCAGTTCTTC. Residues: CASSLDSGFYNEQFF.

The chain carries TRBV5-1 and TRBJ2-2, with 8 positions matching TRBD2. The CDR3 consists of 16 residues. CDR1 is SGHRS, CDR2 YFSETQ, per germline. The ends lost 2 bases at V and 4 bases at J; junction bases unmatched: 7. In nucleotides, the CDR3 is TGCGCCAGCAGCTTACAGCGGGGGAAGGGCACCGGGGAGCTGTTTTTT. Translation: CASSLQRGKGTGELFF.

The chain couples TRBV5-1 to TRBJ1-1, with 9 bases matching TRBD1. Per germline, CDR1 SGHRS and CDR2 YFSETQ. V shed 4 bases and J 4 bases; nucleotides not matched to a gene: 8. This CDR3 region has 15 residues. CDR3 DNA sequence: TGCGCCAGCAGCGGGGACAGGGAAGGTGGCACTGAAGCTTTCTTT. Amino acids: CASSGDREGGTEAFF.